The clone carrying this T cell receptor (beta chain) was observed a few times. Its antigen is undetermined. This specimen comes from a study of T cell repertoires in cytomegalovirus infection. Study at large: Public signatures in TCR beta pointed to CMV infection and matching HLA type.

Trimming took off 6 bases at V and 0 bases at J, with 13 bases between the two ends. Germline-derived CDR1 and CDR2 are SEHNR and FQNEAQ (reference sequence). The CDR3 is 15 amino acids. Study-level points and caveats: Dominant in the ex vivo response were TCR beta clonotypes restricted by HLA-C and specific for CMV. Individuals carrying CMV plus the relevant HLA were identified by cumulative frequency of public TCR beta families.

In TCRdb, the reads were re-called with MiXCR into one record per CDR3 protein. Counted here are under 800,000 distinct CDR3 sequences, around 24% occurring once; the ten biggest clones make up 6.5% to 10%. The sequencing input was CD8+ T cells from PBMCs. The chain links TRBV7-9 to TRBJ2-3; TRBD2 might be the D (5 bases). This receptor was obtained from a human donor in good health (CMV status not recorded). Some clones in this sample may be carry-over from other donors' samples. The CDR3 DNA reads as TGTGCCAGCAGACCGGACGGACTTAGCACAGATACGCAGTATTTT. Its protein product is CASRPDGLSTDTQYF.